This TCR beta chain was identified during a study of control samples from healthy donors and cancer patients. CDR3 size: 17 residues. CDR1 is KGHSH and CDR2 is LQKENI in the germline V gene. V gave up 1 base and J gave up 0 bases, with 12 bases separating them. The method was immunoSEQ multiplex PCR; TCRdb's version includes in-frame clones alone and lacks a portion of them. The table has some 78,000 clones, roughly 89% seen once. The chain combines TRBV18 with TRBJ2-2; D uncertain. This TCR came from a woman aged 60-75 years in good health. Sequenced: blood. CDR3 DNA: TGTGCCAGCTCACCACTGTACGGAACGTCGAACACCGGGGAGCTGTTTTTT. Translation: CASSPLYGTSNTGELFF.